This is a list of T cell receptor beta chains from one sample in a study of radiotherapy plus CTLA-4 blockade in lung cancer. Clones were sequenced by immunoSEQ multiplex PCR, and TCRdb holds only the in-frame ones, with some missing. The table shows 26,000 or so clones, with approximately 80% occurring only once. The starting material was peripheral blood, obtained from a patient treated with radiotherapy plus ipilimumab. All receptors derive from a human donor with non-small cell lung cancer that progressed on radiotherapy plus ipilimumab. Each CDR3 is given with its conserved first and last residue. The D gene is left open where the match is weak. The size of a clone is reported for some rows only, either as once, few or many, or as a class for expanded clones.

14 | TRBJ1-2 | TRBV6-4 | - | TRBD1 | TGTGCCAGCAGCCCCAGGGGGGGGGACTATGGCTACACCTTC | CASSPRGGDYGYTF
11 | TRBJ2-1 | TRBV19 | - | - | TGTGCCAGTACCGGCGGGACTCAGCAGTTCTTC | CASTGGTQQFF
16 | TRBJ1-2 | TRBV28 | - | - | TGTGCCAGCAGTTTGGCAGGGGTAATACCTAACTATGGCTACACCTTC | CASSLAGVIPNYGYTF
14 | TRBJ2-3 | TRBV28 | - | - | TGTGCCAGCAGCCCTCAGGACCGCACAGATACGCAGTATTTT | CASSPQDRTDTQYF
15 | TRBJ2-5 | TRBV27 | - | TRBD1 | TGTGCCAGCAGTTCCGGGACAGGGGGTAGAGAGACCCAGTACTTC | CASSSGTGGRETQYF
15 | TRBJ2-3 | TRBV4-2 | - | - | TGTGCCAGCAGCCAAGTGGACTCGGACACAGATACGCAGTATTTT | CASSQVDSDTDTQYF
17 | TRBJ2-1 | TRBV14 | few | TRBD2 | TGTGCCAGCAGCCAGTTAATAGAGCGGGGGGGTTACAATGAGCAGTTCTTC | CASSQLIERGGYNEQFF
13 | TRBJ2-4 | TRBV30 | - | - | TGTGCCTGGACTAAGGGGGTAGGGAACATTCAGTACTTC | CAWTKGVGNIQYF
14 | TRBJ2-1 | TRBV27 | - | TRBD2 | TGTGCCAGCAGTCCCGGGACTACTCGGAATGAGCAGTTCTTC | CASSPGTTRNEQFF
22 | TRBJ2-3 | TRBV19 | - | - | TGTGCCAGTAGTGCCCTATTTACTCAAGGTTGGGGTCAGACTACTAGCACAGATACGCAGTATTTT | CASSALFTQGWGQTTSTDTQYF
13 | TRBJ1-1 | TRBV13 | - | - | TGTGCCAGCAGCCTCGACAAGAACACTGAAGCTTTCTTT | CASSLDKNTEAFF
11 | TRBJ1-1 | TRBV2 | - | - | TGTGCCAGCAGTCTGAACACTGAAGCTTTCTTT | CASSLNTEAFF
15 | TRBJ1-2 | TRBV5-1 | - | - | TGCGCCAGCGGCACCGGGACGGTGACTAACTATGGCTACACCTTC | CASGTGTVTNYGYTF
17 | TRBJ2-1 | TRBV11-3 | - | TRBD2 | TGTGCCAGCAGCTTAGTTGGAGGACTAGCGGCTAACAATGAGCAGTTCTTC | CASSLVGGLAANNEQFF
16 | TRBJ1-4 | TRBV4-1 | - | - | TGCGCCAGCAGCCTGTCCAGGACAGCAGCTAATGAAAAACTGTTTTTT | CASSLSRTAANEKLFF
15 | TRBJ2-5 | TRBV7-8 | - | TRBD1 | TGTGCCAGCAGCTTAGCCGGGACAGGAGAAGAGACCCAGTACTTC | CASSLAGTGEETQYF
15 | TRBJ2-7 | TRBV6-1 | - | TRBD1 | TGTGCCAGCAGCATCCGGGGCGACAGGGCCTACGAGCAGTACTTC | CASSIRGDRAYEQYF
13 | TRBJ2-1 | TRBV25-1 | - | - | TGTGCCAGCAGTGCGTCAGGCTACAATGAGCAGTTCTTC | CASSASGYNEQFF
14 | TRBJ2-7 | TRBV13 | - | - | TGTGCCAGCAGCTCTAGGGGCCGACCCTACGAGCAGTACTTC | CASSSRGRPYEQYF
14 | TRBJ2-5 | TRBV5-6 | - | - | TGTGCCAGCATATCAGGGCTGCGCACGGAGACCCAGTACTTC | CASISGLRTETQYF
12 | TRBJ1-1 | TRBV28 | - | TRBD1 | TGTGCCAGCAGGGGACAGGCCGAGGAAGCTTTCTTT | CASRGQAEEAFF
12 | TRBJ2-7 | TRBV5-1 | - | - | TGCGCCAGCAAGGACAGCTCCTACGAGCAGTACTTC | CASKDSSYEQYF
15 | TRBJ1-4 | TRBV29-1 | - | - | TGCAGCGTTGAAGTCAATGCGAAAGTAGGTGAAAAACTGTTTTTT | CSVEVNAKVGEKLFF
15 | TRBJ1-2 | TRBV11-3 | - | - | TGTGCCAGCAGCTTAGAGGGCAGGACCCACTATGGCTACACCTTC | CASSLEGRTHYGYTF
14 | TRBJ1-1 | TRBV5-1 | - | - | TGCGCCAGCAGCTTGGACAGAGGAGGCACTGAAGCTTTCTTT | CASSLDRGGTEAFF
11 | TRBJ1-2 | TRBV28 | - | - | TGTGCCAGCAGTTTAGGAGTAAGCTACACCTTC | CASSLGVSYTF
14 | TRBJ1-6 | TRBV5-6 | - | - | TGTGCCAGCAGCTCGGTTGCGGAGAATTCACCCCTCCACTTT | CASSSVAENSPLHF
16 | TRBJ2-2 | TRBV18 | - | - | TGTGCCAGCTCACCACTTATGGCCACGAACACCGGGGAGCTGTTTTTT | CASSPLMATNTGELFF
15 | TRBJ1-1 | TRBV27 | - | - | TGTGCCAGCAGATACTCGGCCGGGGGATATACTGAAGCTTTCTTT | CASRYSAGGYTEAFF
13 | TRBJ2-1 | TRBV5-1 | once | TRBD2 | TGCGCCAGCAGCCCGTCTTCTAGCGGTGAGCAGTTCTTC | CASSPSSSGEQFF
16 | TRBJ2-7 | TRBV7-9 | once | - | TGTGCCAGCAGCTTAGGACCCCAGGGCAGCTCCTACGAGCAGTACTTC | CASSLGPQGSSYEQYF
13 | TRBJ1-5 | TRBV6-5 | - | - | TGTGCCAGCAGTCCAGGGAGGGGACAGCCCCAGCATTTT | CASSPGRGQPQHF
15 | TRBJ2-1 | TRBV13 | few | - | TGTGCCAGCAGCTTAGATGGGGGACTCTACAATGAGCAGTTCTTC | CASSLDGGLYNEQFF
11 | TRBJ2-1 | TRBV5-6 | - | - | TGTGCCAGCAGCTTGGCCGGGGGGCAGTTCTTC | CASSLAGGQFF
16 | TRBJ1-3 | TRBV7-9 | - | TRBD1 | TGTGCCAGCAGCGCCCCCCTAGACAGGGGGGGAAACACCATATATTTT | CASSAPLDRGGNTIYF
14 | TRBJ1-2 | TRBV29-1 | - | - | TGCAGCGTTGTGGGGAGACAGACCAACTATGGCTACACCTTC | CSVVGRQTNYGYTF
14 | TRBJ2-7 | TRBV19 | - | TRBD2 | TGTGCCAGTAGTCCTACTAGCGGGAGGCACGAGCAGTACTTC | CASSPTSGRHEQYF
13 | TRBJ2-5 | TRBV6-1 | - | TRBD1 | TGTGCCATAGGCGGCAGGGGGCTCGAGACCCAGTACTTC | CAIGGRGLETQYF
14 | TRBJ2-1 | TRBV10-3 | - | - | TGTGCCATCGCTAGCGGAGGGCCAGGGGATGAGCAGTTCTTC | CAIASGGPGDEQFF
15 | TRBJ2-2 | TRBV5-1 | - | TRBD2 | TGCGCCAGCAGCCGGGGGGAGGCGAACACCGGGGAGCTGTTTTTT | CASSRGEANTGELFF
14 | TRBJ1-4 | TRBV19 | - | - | TGTGCCAGTAGTACGTCAGGTTGGGACGAAAAACTGTTTTTT | CASSTSGWDEKLFF
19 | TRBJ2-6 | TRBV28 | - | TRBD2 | TGTGCCAGCAGACCCCCGGGACTAGCGGGAGTGTATGGGGCCAACGTCCTGACTTTC | CASRPPGLAGVYGANVLTF
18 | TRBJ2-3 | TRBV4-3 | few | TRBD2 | TGCGCCAGCAGCCTCCTCTCGGGGAGAGCGGGGGGAACAGATACGCAGTATTTT | CASSLLSGRAGGTDTQYF
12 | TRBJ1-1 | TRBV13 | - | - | TGTGCCAGCAGCCGCGGGGGCACTGAAGCTTTCTTT | CASSRGGTEAFF
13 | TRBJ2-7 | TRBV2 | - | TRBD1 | TGTGCCAGCAGGGCGGACAGGGTTCGCGAGCAGTACTTC | CASRADRVREQYF
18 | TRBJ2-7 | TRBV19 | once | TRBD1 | TGTGCCAGTAGTATAGCCCCCTTCTCCGGGACAGCTCCCTACGAGCAGTACTTC | CASSIAPFSGTAPYEQYF